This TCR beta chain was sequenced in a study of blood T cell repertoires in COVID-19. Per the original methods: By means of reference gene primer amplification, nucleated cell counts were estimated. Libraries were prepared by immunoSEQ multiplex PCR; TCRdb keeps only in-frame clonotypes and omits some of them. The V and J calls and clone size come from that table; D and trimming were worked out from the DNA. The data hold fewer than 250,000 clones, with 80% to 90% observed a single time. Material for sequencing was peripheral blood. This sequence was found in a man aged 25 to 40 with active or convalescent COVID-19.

The CDR3 bases are TGTGCCAGCACCACGAGGACAGGGGGGTTGGATAAACTGTTTTTT. This encodes CASTTRTGGLDKLFF. The rearrangement links TRBV28 to TRBJ1-4, with 10 bases fitting TRBD1. The CDR3 totals 15 residues. CDR1 MDHEN and CDR2 SYDVKM come from the germline V gene. Trimming at V came to 7 bases and at J to 11 bases, leaving 13 bases not matched to a gene.